This record covers a single T cell receptor beta chain. The data were obtained in a study of OX40 agonist ivuxolimab in advanced cancers. The length of the CDR3 is 15 residues. The trim removed 3 bases at V and 6 bases at J, leaving 11 bases unmatched. Germline V gives CDR1 MNHNS, CDR2 SASEGT. TCRdb's table, derived via immunoSEQ multiplex PCR, lists solely in-frame clones and lacks some. The sample shows over 60,000 clones, roughly 90% of them seen only once. The chain uses TRBV6-1 and TRBJ2-7; 7 bases are shared with TRBD2. The sample was CD4+ or CD8+ T cells sorted from blood, taken in a trial of the OX40 agonist ivuxolimab. This clonotype originated in an adult with an advanced solid tumor such as melanoma, head and neck, liver or kidney cancer. The CDR3 loop is CASSDATGGLAEQYF. The CDR3 DNA is TGTGCCAGCAGTGACGCGACGGGAGGTTTGGCCGAGCAGTACTTC.